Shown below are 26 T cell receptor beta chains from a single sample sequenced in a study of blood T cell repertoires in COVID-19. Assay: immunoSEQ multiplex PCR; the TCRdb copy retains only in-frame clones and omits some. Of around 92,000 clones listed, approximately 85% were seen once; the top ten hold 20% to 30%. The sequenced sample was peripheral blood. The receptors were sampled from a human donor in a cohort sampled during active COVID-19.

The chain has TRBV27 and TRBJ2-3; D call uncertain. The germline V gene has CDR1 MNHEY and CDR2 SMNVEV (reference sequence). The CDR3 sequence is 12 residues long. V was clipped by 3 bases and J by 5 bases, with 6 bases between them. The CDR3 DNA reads TGTGCCAGCAGTTTGGCTGGAGATACGCAGTATTTT. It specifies CASSLAGDTQYF.

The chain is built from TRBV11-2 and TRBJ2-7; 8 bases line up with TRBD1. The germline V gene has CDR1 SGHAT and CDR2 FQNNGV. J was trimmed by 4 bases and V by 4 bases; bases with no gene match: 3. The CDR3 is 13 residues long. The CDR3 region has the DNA TGTGCCAGCAGCTCGGACAGGGATTACGAGCAGTACTTC. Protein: CASSSDRDYEQYF.

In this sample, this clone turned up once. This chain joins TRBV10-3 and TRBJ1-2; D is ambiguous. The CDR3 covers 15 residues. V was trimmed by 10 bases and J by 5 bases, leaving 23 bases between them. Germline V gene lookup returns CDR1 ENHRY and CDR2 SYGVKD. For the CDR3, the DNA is TGTGCCACCAGCGGAGTGAGTCAAGGTAGGTATGGCTACACCTTC. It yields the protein CATSGVSQGRYGYTF.

The CDR3 region has the DNA TGTGCCAGCAGCGGAGGACAGGTCCATCAGCCCCAGCATTTT. This encodes CASSGGQVHQPQHF. This rearrangement joins TRBV9 to TRBJ1-5; 7 bases agree with TRBD1. The V segment lost 3 bases and the J segment 5 bases; nucleotides outside the gene matches: 5. The CDR3 runs 14 residues. CDR1 is SGDLS and CDR2 is YYNGEE in the germline V gene.

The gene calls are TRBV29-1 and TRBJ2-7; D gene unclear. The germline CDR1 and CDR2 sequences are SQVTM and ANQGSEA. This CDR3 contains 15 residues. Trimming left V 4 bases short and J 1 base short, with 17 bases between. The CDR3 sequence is CSVGRVSVGSYEQYF. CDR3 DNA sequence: TGCAGCGTTGGCCGGGTGAGCGTGGGTTCCTACGAGCAGTACTTC.

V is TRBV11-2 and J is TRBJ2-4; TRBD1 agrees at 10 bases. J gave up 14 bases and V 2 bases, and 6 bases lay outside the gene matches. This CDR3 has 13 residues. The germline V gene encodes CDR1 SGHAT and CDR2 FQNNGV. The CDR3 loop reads CASSLQDRGIEYF. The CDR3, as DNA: TGTGCCAGCAGCTTACAGGACAGGGGGATTGAGTACTTC.

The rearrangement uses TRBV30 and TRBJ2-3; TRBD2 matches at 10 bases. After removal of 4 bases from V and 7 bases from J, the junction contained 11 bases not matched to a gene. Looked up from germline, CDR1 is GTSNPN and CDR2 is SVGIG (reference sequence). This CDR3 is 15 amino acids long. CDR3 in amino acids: CAWILKERGGNTQYF. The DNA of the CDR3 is TGTGCCTGGATCCTCAAAGAGCGGGGGGGTAATACGCAGTATTTT.

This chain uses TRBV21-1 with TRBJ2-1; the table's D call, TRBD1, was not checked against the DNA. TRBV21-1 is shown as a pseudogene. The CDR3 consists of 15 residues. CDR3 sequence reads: CASSTNRGPVYEQFF. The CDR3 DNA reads TGTGCCAGCAGCACAAACAGGGGGCCTGTGTATGAGCAGTTCTTC.

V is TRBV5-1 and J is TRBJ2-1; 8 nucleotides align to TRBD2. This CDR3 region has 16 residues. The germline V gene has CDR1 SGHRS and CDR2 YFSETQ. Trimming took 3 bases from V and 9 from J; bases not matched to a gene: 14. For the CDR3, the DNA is TGCGCCAGCAGCTCGCATTTCCGGGAGGGCGGGAGTGAGCAGTTCTTC. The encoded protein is CASSSHFREGGSEQFF. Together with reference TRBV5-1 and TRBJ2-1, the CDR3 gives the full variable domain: KAGVTQTPRYLIKTRGQQVTLSCSPISGHRSVSWYQQTPGQGLQFLFEYFSETQRNKGNFPGRFSGRQFSNSRSEMNVSTLELGDSALYLCASSSHFREGGSEQFFGPGTRLTVL.

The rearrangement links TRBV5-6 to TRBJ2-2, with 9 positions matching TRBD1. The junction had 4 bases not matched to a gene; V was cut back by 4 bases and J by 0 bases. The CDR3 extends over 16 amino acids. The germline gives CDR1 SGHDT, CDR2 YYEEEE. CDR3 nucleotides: TGTGCCAGCAGCGGCACAGGGGGCCCGAACACCGGGGAGCTGTTTTTT. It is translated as CASSGTGGPNTGELFF.

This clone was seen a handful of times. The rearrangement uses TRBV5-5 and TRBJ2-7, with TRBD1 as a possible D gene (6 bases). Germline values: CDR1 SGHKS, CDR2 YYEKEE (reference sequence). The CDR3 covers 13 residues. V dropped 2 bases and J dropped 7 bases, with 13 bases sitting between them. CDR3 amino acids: CASSLWGQDEQYF. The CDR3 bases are TGTGCCAGCAGCTTATGGGGGCAGGATGAGCAGTACTTC.

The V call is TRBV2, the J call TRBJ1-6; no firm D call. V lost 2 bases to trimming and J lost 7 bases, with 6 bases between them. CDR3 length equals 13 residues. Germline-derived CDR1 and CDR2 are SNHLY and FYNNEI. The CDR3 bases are TGTGCCAGCAGTGAAAATATGAATTCACCCCTCCACTTT. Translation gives CASSENMNSPLHF.

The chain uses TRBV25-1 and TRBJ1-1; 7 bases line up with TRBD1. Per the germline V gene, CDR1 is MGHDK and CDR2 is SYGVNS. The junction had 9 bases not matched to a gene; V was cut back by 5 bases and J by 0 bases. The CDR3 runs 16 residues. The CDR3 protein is CASSSTGTDLNTEAFF. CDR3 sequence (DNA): TGTGCCAGCAGTTCGACAGGGACTGATTTGAACACTGAAGCTTTCTTT.

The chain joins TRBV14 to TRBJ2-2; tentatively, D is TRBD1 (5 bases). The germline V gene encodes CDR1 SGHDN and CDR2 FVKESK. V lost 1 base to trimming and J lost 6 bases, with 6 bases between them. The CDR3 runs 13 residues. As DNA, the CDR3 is TGTGCCAGCAGCCAAGTGACAGCCGGGGAGCTGTTTTTT. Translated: CASSQVTAGELFF.

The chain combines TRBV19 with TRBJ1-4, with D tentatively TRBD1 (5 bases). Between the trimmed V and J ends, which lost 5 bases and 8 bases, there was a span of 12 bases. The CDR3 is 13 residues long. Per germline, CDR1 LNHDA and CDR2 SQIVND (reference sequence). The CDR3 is CASSWAGSEKLFF. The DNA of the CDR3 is TGTGCCAGTAGTTGGGCAGGGTCCGAAAAACTGTTTTTT. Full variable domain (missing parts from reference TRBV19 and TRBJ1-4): DGGITQSPKYLFRKEGQNVTLSCEQNLNHDAMYWYRQDPGQGLRLIYYSQIVNDFQKGDIAEGYSVSREKKESFPLTVTSAQKNPTAFYLCASSWAGSEKLFFGSGTQLSVL.

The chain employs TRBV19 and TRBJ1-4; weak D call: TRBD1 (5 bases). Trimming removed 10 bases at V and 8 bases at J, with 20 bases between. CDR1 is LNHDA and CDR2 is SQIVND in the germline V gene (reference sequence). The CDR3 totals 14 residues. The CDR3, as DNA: TGTGCCATATCGCCGGGAGGGGCTCGGGAAAAACTGTTTTTT. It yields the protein CAISPGGAREKLFF.

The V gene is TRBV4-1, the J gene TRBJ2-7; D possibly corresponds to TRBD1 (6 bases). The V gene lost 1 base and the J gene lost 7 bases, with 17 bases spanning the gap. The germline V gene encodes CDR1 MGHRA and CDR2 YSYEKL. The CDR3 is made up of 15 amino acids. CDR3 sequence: CASSQGPQGLGEQYF. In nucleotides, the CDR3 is TGCGCCAGCAGCCAAGGGCCCCAGGGGTTGGGAGAGCAGTACTTC.

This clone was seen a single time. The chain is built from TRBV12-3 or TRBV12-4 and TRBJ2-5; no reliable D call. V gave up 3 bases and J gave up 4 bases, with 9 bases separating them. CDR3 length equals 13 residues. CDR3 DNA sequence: TGTGCCAGCAGTTTGAACCTCGGAGAGACCCAGTACTTC. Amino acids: CASSLNLGETQYF.

The CDR3 here is CASSQSPGQANTGELFF. The CDR3 DNA follows: TGTGCCAGCAGCCAATCACCGGGACAGGCTAACACCGGGGAGCTGTTTTTT. This sequence joins TRBV3-1 (or the pseudogene TRBV3-2) and TRBJ2-2, with 8 nucleotides matching TRBD1. CDR1 and CDR2 from the germline V gene are LGHDT and YNNKEL (reference sequence). This CDR3 comprises 17 residues. Trimming took 2 bases from V and 2 from J; bases not matched to a gene: 7.

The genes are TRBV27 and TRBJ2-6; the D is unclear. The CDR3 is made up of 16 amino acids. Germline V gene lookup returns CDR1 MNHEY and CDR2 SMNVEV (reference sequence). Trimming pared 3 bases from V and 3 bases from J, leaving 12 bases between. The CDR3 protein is CASSFGLPGGANVLTF. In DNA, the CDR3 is TGTGCCAGCAGTTTCGGTCTCCCTGGTGGGGCCAACGTCCTGACTTTC.

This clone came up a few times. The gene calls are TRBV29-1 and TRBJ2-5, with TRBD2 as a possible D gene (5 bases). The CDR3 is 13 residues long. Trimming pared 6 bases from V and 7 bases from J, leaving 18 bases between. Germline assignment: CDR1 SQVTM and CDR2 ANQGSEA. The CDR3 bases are TGCAGCGTCCTACCCACGGGCAGCGGGACCCAGTACTTC. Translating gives CSVLPTGSGTQYF.

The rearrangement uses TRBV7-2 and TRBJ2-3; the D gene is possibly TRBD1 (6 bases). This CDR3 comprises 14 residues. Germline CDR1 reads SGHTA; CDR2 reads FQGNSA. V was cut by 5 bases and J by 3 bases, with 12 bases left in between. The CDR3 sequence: CASSPDRSTDTQYF. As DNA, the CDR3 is TGTGCCAGCAGCCCGGACAGATCAACAGATACGCAGTATTTT.

The CDR3 bases are TGTGCCAGCAGCTTGAATAGCGGGAGGGTTTTGGCCGGGGAGCTGTTTTTT. It encodes CASSLNSGRVLAGELFF. J is TRBJ2-2 and V is TRBV7-2; the match to TRBD2 covers 11 bases. J lost 6 bases, V lost 3 bases, and 9 bases had no gene match. The CDR3 contains 17 residues. Germline-derived CDR1 and CDR2 are SGHTA and FQGNSA.

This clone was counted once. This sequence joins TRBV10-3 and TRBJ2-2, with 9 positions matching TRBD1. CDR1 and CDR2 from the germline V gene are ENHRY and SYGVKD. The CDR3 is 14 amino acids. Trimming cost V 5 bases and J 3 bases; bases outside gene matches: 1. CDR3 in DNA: TGTGCCATCAGTCGACAGGGGGACACCGGGGAGCTGTTTTTT. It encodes CAISRQGDTGELFF.

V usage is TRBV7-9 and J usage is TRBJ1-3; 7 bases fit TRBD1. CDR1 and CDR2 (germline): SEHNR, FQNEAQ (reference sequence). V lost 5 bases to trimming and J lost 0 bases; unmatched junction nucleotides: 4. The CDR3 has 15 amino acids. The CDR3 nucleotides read TGTGCCAGCAGCCTGGGGACAGCCTCTGGAAACACCATATATTTT. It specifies CASSLGTASGNTIYF. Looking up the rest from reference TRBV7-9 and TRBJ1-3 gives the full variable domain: DTGVSQNPRHKITKRGQNVTFRCDPISEHNRLYWYRQTLGQGPEFLTYFQNEAQLEKSRLLSDRFSAERPKGSFSTLEIQRTEQGDSAMYLCASSLGTASGNTIYFGEGSWLTVV.

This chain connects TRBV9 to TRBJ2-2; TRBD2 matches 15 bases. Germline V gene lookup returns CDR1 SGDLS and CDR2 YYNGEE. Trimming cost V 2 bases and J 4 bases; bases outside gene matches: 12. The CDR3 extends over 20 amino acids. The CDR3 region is CASSVGPGTSGRSGTGELFF. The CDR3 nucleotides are TGTGCCAGCAGCGTGGGGCCCGGGACTAGCGGGAGGTCAGGCACCGGGGAGCTGTTTTTT.